This T cell receptor (beta chain) was profiled in a study of T-cell memory formation after mild COVID-19. Study at large: For the most part, TCR clusters were specific to one donor. Study results and limitations: The appearance of some responding clones in pre-infection memory suggested that cross-reactive memory joined.

Deletions cut 3 bases from V and 2 bases from J, with 9 bases between. CDR3 size: 14 residues. This clonotype came up many times. Its specificity is unknown. 5'RACE primed at constant segments yielded TCR alpha and TCR beta cDNA libraries bearing sample barcodes and UMIs. Via MiXCR, TCRdb re-called the 5' RACE reads, giving one row per CDR3 protein. The sample lists 250,000 to 350,000 distinct CDR3 sequences, 15% to 20% occurring once. The gene calls are TRBV12-3 or TRBV12-4 and TRBJ2-3, with a possible D match to TRBD2 (5 bases). The sequence was collected from a man aged 18 to 29 who had mild COVID-19 (a few samples of this study predate the infection). Cell type and time point are not known. The source material was PBMCs or a T cell subset sorted from them (not recorded which). CDR3 protein: CASSFSSPTDTQYF. For the CDR3, the DNA is TGTGCCAGCAGTTTTTCTAGCCCCACAGATACGCAGTATTTT.